This TCR beta chain was identified in a study of T cells in Graves' hyperthyroidism and ophthalmopathy. Diagnostic decisions used clinical symptoms, serum thyroxine and TRAb, thyroid ultrasound and orbital computed tomography. A roughly 9.3 ml volume of fresh peripheral blood provided the PBMCs. Germline V lookup: CDR1 GTSNPN, CDR2 SVGIG (reference sequence). This CDR3 region has 15 residues. The junction had 9 bases not matched to a gene; V was cut back by 3 bases and J by 2 bases. Template material for amplifying TCR beta CDR3 regions consisted of RNA transcripts. First-round RT-PCR targeting the TCR CDR3 was performed with the HTBI primer set. Using its own MiXCR run on the multiplex PCR reads, TCRdb lists one record per CDR3 protein. The sample carries roughly 740,000 distinct CDR3 sequences, about 15% recorded once.

The chain uses TRBV30 and TRBJ1-1, with 7 nucleotides matching TRBD1. The source material was blood. The source is a man aged 18 to 30 with Graves' hyperthyroidism. CDR3 bases: TGTGCCTGGAGCTTGATTGACAGGGACAACACTGAAGCTTTCTTT. Amino acid sequence: CAWSLIDRDNTEAFF.